This TCR beta chain was documented in a study of molecular identifiers for immune sequencing clone quantification. TCRdb re-called the PCR reads with MiXCR, one entry per CDR3 protein. The sample holds 400,000 to 600,000 distinct CDR3 sequences; around 23% are singletons and the top ten take about 0.75%. CDR1 and CDR2 from the germline V gene are SQVTM and ANQGSEA. V was clipped by 6 bases and J by 7 bases, with 24 bases between them. The CDR3 runs 16 residues. The TCR originated in a human donor in good health. Some libraries in this study had Jurkat cell RNA spiked in. The sample was naive CD8+ T cells from blood, with Jurkat cell RNA spiked in. Subset of the sample: FACS-sorted CD8+CD4-CCR7+CD45RA+ naive T cells. This sequence joins TRBV29-1 and TRBJ1-4, with D perhaps matching TRBD1 (6 bases). CDR3 nucleotide sequence: TGCAGCGTAGAAACTCCATACAGGGTAAAGGGTGAAAAACTGTTTTTT. Translation gives CSVETPYRVKGEKLFF. Based on the CDR3 plus reference TRBV29-1 and TRBJ1-4, the full variable domain is SAVISQKPSRDICQRGTSLTIQCQVDSQVTMMFWYRQQPGQSLTLIATANQGSEATYESGFVIDKFPISRPNLTFSTLTVSNMSPEDSSIYLCSVETPYRVKGEKLFFGSGTQLSVL.